The clone carrying this T cell receptor beta chain was found once. This specimen belongs to a study of long-term antiretroviral therapy in people with HIV. The libraries were made with immunoSEQ v3.0 at survey level. Data came from immunoSEQ multiplex PCR; TCRdb stores just in-frame clones and leaves some out. Of around 40,000 clones in the sample, around nine tenths were seen once. The sample consisted of unsorted PBMCs, taken 0.1 years before starting antiretroviral therapy. The TCR sequence derives from a woman in her forties or fifties with HIV.

CDR3 DNA: TGCGCCAGCAGCTTGGGCCTGCGGAGAGAAGAGACCCAGTACTTC. Protein sequence: CASSLGLRREETQYF. The chain couples TRBV5-1 to TRBJ2-5, with D hard to call. Germline V CDR1 and CDR2: SGHRS, YFSETQ. V dropped 0 bases and J dropped 3 bases, with 12 bases sitting between them. The CDR3 spans 15 residues.